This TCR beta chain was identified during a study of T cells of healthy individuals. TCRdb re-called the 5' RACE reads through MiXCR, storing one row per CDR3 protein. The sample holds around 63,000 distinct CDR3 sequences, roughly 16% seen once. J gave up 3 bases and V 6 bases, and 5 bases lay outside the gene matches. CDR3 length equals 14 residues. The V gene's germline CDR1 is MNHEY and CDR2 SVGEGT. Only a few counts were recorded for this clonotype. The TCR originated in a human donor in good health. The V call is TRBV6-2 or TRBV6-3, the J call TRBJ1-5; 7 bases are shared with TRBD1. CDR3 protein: CASSPTGDNQPQHF. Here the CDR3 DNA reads TGTGCCAGCAGCCCCACAGGGGACAATCAGCCCCAGCATTTT.